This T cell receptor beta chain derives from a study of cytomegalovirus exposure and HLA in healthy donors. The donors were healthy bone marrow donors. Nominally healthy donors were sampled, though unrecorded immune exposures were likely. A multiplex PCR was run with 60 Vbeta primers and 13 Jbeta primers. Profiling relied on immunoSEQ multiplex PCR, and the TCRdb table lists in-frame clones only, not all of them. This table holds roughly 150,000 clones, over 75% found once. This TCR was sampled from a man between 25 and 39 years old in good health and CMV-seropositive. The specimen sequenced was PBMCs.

CDR3 sequence: CASSSPGSGGEQFF. The CDR3 DNA is TGTGCCAGCAGCTCCCCAGGGAGCGGGGGAGAGCAGTTCTTC. The chain links TRBV7-9 to TRBJ2-1; 8 bases agree with TRBD2. The V and J ends lost 4 bases and 10 bases, in that order; junction bases with no gene match: 9. The germline V gene has CDR1 SEHNR and CDR2 FQNEAQ (reference sequence). The CDR3 is made up of 14 amino acids.